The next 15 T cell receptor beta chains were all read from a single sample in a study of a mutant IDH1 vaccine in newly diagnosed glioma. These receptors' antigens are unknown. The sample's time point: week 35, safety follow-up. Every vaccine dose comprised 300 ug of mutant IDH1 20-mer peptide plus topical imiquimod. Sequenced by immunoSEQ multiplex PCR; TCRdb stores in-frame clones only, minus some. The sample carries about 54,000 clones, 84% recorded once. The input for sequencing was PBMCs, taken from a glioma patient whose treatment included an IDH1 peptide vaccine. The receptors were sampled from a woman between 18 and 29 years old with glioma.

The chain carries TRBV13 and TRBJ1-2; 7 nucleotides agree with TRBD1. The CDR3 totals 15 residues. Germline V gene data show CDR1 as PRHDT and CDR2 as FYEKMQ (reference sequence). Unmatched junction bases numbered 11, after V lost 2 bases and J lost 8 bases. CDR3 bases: TGTGCCAGCAGCTTACGGCAGGGGGTCCTTGAGGGCTACACCTTC. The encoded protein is CASSLRQGVLEGYTF.

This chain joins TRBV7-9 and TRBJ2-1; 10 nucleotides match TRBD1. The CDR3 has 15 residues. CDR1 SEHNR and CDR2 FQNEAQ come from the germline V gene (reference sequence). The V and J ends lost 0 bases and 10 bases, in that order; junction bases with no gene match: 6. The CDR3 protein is CASSLAGTGAEEQFF. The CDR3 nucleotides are TGTGCCAGCAGCTTAGCGGGGACAGGGGCTGAGGAGCAGTTCTTC. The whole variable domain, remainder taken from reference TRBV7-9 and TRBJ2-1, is DTGVSQNPRHKITKRGQNVTFRCDPISEHNRLYWYRQTLGQGPEFLTYFQNEAQLEKSRLLSDRFSAERPKGSFSTLEIQRTEQGDSAMYLCASSLAGTGAEEQFFGPGTRLTVL.

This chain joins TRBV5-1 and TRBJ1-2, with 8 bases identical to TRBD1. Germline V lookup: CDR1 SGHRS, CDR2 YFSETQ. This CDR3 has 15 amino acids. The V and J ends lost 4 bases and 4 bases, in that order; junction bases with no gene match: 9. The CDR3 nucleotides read TGCGCCAGCAGCCCAAACGACAGGGGTGGCTATGGCTACACCTTC. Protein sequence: CASSPNDRGGYGYTF.

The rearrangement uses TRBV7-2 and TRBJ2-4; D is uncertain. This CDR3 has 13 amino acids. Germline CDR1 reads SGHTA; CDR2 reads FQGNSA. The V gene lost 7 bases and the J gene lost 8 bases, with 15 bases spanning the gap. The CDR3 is CASTFPSADIQYF. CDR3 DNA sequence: TGTGCCAGCACCTTCCCCTCAGCAGACATTCAGTACTTC.

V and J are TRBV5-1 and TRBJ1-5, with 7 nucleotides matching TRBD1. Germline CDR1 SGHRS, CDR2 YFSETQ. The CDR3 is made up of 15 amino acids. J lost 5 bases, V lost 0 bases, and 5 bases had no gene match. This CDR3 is CASSLAGQRDQPQHF. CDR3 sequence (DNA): TGCGCCAGCAGCTTGGCGGGACAGCGAGATCAGCCCCAGCATTTT. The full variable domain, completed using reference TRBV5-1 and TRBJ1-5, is KAGVTQTPRYLIKTRGQQVTLSCSPISGHRSVSWYQQTPGQGLQFLFEYFSETQRNKGNFPGRFSGRQFSNSRSEMNVSTLELGDSALYLCASSLAGQRDQPQHFGDGTRLSIL.

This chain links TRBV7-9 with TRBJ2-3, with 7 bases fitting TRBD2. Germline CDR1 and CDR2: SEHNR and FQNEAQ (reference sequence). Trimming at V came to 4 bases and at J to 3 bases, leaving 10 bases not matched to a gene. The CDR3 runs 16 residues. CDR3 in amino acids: CASSYPSSGRTDTQYF. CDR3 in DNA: TGTGCCAGCAGCTACCCGTCTAGCGGAAGAACAGATACGCAGTATTTT.

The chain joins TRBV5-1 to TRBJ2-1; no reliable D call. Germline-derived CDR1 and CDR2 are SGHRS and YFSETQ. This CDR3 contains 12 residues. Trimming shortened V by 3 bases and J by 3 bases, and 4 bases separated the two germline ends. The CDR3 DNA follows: TGCGCCAGCAGCTGGGACTACAATGAGCAGTTCTTC. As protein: CASSWDYNEQFF.

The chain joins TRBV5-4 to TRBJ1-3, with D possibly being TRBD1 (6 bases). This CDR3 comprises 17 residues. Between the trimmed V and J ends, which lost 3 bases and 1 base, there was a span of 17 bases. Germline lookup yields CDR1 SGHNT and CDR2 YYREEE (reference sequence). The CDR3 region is CASSYGFGGRSGNTIYF. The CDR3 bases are TGTGCCAGCAGCTATGGGTTCGGGGGCAGGTCTGGAAACACCATATATTTT.

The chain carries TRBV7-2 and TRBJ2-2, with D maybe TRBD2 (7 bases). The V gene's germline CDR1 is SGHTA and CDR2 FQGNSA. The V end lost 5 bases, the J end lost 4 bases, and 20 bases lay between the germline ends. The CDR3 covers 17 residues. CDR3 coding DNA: TGTGCCAGCAGCCTTCACGGGGGGCCTAGCGGCACCGGGGAGCTGTTTTTT. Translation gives CASSLHGGPSGTGELFF.

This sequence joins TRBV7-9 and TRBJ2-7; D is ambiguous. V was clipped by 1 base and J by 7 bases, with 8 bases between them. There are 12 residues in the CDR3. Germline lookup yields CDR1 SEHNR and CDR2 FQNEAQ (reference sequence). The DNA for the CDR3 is TGTGCCAGCAGCTTAGTCCCCGGGGAGCAGTACTTC. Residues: CASSLVPGEQYF.

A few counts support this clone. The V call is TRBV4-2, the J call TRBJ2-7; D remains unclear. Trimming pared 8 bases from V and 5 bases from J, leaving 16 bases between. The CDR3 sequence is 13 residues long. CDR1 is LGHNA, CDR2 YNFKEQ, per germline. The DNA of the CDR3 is TGTGCCAGCGCGGAAGACCCTCGCCACGAGCAGTACTTC. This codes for CASAEDPRHEQYF.

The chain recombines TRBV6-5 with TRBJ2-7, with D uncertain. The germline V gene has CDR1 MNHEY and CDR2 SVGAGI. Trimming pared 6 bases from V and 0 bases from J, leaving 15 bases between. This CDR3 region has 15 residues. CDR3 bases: TGTGCCAGCAGCCCCACCGGGCCGAGCTCCTACGAGCAGTACTTC. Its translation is CASSPTGPSSYEQYF.

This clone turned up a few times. DNA for the CDR3: TGTGCCAGATCGGGGGTGAACACTGAAGCTTTCTTT. Its protein is CARSGVNTEAFF. The rearrangement links TRBV2 to TRBJ1-1, with a tentative D call TRBD1 (5 bases). V was clipped by 9 bases and J by 0 bases, with 8 bases between them. This CDR3 has 12 residues. Per germline, CDR1 SNHLY and CDR2 FYNNEI.

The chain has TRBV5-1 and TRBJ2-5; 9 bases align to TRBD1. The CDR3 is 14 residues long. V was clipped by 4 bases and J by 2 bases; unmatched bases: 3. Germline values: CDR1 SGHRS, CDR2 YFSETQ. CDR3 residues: CASSQGQGQETQYF. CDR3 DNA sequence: TGCGCCAGCAGCCAGGGACAGGGACAAGAGACCCAGTACTTC.

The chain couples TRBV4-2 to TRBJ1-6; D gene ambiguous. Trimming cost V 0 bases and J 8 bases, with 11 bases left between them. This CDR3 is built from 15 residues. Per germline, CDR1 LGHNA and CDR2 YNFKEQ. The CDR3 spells CASSQDLAADSPLHF. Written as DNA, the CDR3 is TGTGCCAGCAGCCAAGATCTAGCGGCGGATTCACCCCTCCACTTT.